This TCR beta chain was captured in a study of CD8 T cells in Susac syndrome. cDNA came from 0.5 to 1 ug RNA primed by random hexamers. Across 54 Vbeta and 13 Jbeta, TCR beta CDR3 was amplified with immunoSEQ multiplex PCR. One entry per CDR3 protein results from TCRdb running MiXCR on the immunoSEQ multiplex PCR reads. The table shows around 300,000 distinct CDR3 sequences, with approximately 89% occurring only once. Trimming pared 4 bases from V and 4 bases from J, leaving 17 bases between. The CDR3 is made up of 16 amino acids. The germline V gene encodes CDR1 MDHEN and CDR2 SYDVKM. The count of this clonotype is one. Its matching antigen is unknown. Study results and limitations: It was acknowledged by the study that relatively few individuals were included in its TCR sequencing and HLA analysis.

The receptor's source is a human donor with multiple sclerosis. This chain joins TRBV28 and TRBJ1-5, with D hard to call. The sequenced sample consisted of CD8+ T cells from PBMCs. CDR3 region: CASSSDREGLNQPQHF. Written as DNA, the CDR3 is TGTGCCAGCAGTTCCGACCGTGAAGGGCTTAATCAGCCCCAGCATTTT.